The 6 T cell receptor beta chains below all came from one sample that was sequenced in a study of shared clonotypes between healthy human individuals. Clones were read by immunoSEQ multiplex PCR, and TCRdb kept only the in-frame ones, dropping some. The top ten hold about 24% of the sample, which has about 820,000 clones, 90% to 95% seen once. It was CD45RO-negative cells, positively selected for CCR7, that made up naive CD8 cells, with terminally differentiated effector memory CD45RA+ cells excluded. Material for sequencing was naive CD8+ T cells sorted from blood. These receptor sequences come from a man younger than 40 in good health.

V and J are TRBV19 and TRBJ1-1; no clear D gene. This CDR3 is 13 amino acids long. V dropped 6 bases and J dropped 1 base, with 9 bases sitting between them. CDR1 LNHDA and CDR2 SQIVND come from the germline V gene (reference sequence). The CDR3 sequence: CASRDNGNTEAFF. The CDR3 DNA is TGTGCCAGTAGGGATAATGGGAACACTGAAGCTTTCTTT.

CDR3 amino acids: CASSIKTGALADTQYF. CDR3 nucleotides: TGTGCCAGCAGCATAAAGACAGGGGCCCTCGCAGATACGCAGTATTTT. The chain links TRBV5-4 to TRBJ2-3; 8 positions agree with TRBD1. After removal of 4 bases from V and 4 bases from J, the junction contained 11 bases not matched to a gene. In germline, CDR1 is SGHNT, CDR2 YYREEE (reference sequence). This CDR3 is 16 amino acids long.

This clone was recorded once. V usage is TRBV4-2 and J usage is TRBJ2-3; 11 positions match TRBD2. CDR1 is LGHNA and CDR2 is YNFKEQ in the germline V gene. V lost 4 bases, J lost 0 bases, and 9 bases stayed unmatched. CDR3 length: 18 residues. CDR3 in DNA: TGTGCCAGCAGCCTTCCCCCGACTAGCGGGGTAAGCACAGATACGCAGTATTTT. This translates into CASSLPPTSGVSTDTQYF.

V usage is TRBV5-1 and J usage is TRBJ2-2; 12 nucleotides line up with TRBD1. V shed 4 bases and J 10 bases; nucleotides not matched to a gene: 5. Per germline, CDR1 SGHRS and CDR2 YFSETQ. The CDR3 covers 14 residues. CDR3 bases: TGCGCCAGCAGCCCCGGGACAGGGGGCTTGGAGCTGTTTTTT. Its translation: CASSPGTGGLELFF.

The rearrangement joins TRBV7-9 to TRBJ2-7; D gene uncertain. The CDR3 is made up of 12 amino acids. Trimming took 4 bases from V and 7 from J, leaving 11 bases between them. CDR1 is SEHNR and CDR2 is FQNEAQ in the germline V gene (reference sequence). CDR3 in amino acids: CASSSSAREQYF. As DNA, the CDR3 is TGTGCCAGCAGCTCATCTGCACGGGAGCAGTACTTC.

The rearrangement uses TRBV5-1 and TRBJ2-5; the D is unclear. CDR1 is SGHRS, CDR2 YFSETQ, per germline. Trimming shortened V by 0 bases and J by 5 bases, and 11 bases separated the two germline ends. The CDR3 is 14 amino acids. The CDR3 loop is CASSLAAALETQYF. The CDR3 coding sequence is TGCGCCAGCAGCTTGGCCGCAGCGTTGGAGACCCAGTACTTC. The full variable domain, completed using reference TRBV5-1 and TRBJ2-5, is KAGVTQTPRYLIKTRGQQVTLSCSPISGHRSVSWYQQTPGQGLQFLFEYFSETQRNKGNFPGRFSGRQFSNSRSEMNVSTLELGDSALYLCASSLAAALETQYFGPGTRLLVL.